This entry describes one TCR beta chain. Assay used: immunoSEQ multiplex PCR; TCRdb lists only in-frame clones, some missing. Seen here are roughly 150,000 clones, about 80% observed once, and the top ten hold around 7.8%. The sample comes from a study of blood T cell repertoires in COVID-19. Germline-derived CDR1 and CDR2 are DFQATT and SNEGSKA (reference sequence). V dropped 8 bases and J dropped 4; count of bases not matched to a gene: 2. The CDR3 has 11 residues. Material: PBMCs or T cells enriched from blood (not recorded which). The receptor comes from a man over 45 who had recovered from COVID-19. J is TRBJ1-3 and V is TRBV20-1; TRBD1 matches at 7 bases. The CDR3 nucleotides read TGCAGTTCACAGGGGGGAAACACCATATATTTT. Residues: CSSQGGNTIYF.